These 9 T cell receptor beta chains came from one sample sequenced in a study of PD-1 blockade in mismatch repair-deficient tumors. Assay used: immunoSEQ multiplex PCR; TCRdb lists only in-frame clones, some missing. The data contain some 40,000 clones, 65% to 85% of them singletons. Sequenced material: PBMCs, taken about 40 weeks after starting pembrolizumab. Receptor source: an adult with mismatch repair-deficient cancer.

This clone was seen more than once but under ten times. The chain links TRBV2 to TRBJ1-5; D perhaps matches TRBD1 (5 bases). This CDR3 has 14 amino acids. V lost 3 bases and J lost 6, with 12 bases in between. CDR1 is SNHLY, CDR2 FYNNEI, per germline. In DNA form, the CDR3 reads TGTGCCAGCAGTGAGGGGGGTGCCGCTCAGCCCCAGCATTTT. This gives the protein CASSEGGAAQPQHF. The variable domain in full, with the rest retrieved from reference TRBV2 and TRBJ1-5, is EPEVTQTPSHQVTQMGQEVILRCVPISNHLYFYWYRQILGQKVEFLVSFYNNEISEKSEIFDDQFSVERPDGSNFTLKIRSTKLEDSAMYFCASSEGGAAQPQHFGDGTRLSIL.

This clone occurred once. The rearrangement links TRBV30 to TRBJ1-5; D remains unclear. Trimming took 0 bases from V and 3 from J, leaving 6 bases between them. This CDR3 is built from 13 residues. CDR1 is GTSNPN, CDR2 SVGIG, per germline (reference sequence). CDR3 loop: CAWSVQFNQPQHF. The CDR3, as DNA: TGTGCCTGGAGTGTACAGTTCAATCAGCCCCAGCATTTT.

The V and J genes are TRBV4-1 and TRBJ1-5; D perhaps matches TRBD1 (5 bases). CDR3 length equals 17 residues. V lost 2 bases and J 0 bases, leaving 14 bases between the germline ends. CDR1 and CDR2 (germline): MGHRA, YSYEKL. CDR3: CASSQLMAGYSNQPQHF. In DNA form, the CDR3 reads TGCGCCAGCAGCCAACTTATGGCAGGGTATAGCAATCAGCCCCAGCATTTT.

A few counts support this clone. The chain uses TRBV27 and TRBJ2-7; 9 bases map to TRBD2. Germline values: CDR1 MNHEY, CDR2 SMNVEV (reference sequence). The junction had 10 bases not matched to a gene; V was cut back by 5 bases and J by 2 bases. The CDR3 totals 16 residues. Here the CDR3 DNA reads TGTGCCAGCAGTCAGCACTCGTTAGCGGGAGCCTACGAGCAGTACTTC. It encodes CASSQHSLAGAYEQYF.

The genes are TRBV5-1 and TRBJ1-4; 9 bases match TRBD1. V lost 7 bases to trimming and J lost 5 bases; unmatched junction nucleotides: 9. Germline loops: CDR1 SGHRS, CDR2 YFSETQ. The CDR3 spans 15 residues. The CDR3 region is CASRVTGTGNEKLFF. The CDR3 DNA reads as TGCGCCAGCCGGGTTACCGGGACAGGGAATGAAAAACTGTTTTTT.

DNA for the CDR3: TGTGCCAGTAGTCTTAGGACAGGGTGGAAGTCTAGCACAGATACGCAGTATTTT. Protein: CASSLRTGWKSSTDTQYF. This rearrangement joins TRBV19 to TRBJ2-3; 8 bases match TRBD1. CDR1 is LNHDA and CDR2 is SQIVND in the germline V gene (reference sequence). V shed 5 bases and J 0 bases; nucleotides not matched to a gene: 13. The CDR3 contains 18 residues. Supplemented by reference TRBV19 and TRBJ2-3, the full variable domain reads DGGITQSPKYLFRKEGQNVTLSCEQNLNHDAMYWYRQDPGQGLRLIYYSQIVNDFQKGDIAEGYSVSREKKESFPLTVTSAQKNPTAFYLCASSLRTGWKSSTDTQYFGPGTRLTVL.

This chain connects TRBV18 to TRBJ1-6; D uncertain. This CDR3 has 14 amino acids. CDR1 and CDR2 from the germline V gene are KGHSH and LQKENI. Trimming removed 3 bases from V and 6 bases from J, with 9 bases in between. CDR3 protein: CASSPESGNSPLHF. CDR3 nucleotide sequence: TGTGCCAGCTCACCTGAGTCGGGTAATTCACCCCTCCACTTT.

The chain links TRBV5-5 to TRBJ1-4, with D maybe TRBD1 (6 bases). Germline CDR1 SGHKS, CDR2 YYEKEE (reference sequence). CDR3 size: 14 residues. V was cut by 5 bases and J by 6 bases, with 14 bases left in between. In DNA, the CDR3 is TGTGCCAGCAGTCGCTTTAAGGGGGATGAAAAACTGTTTTTT. It encodes CASSRFKGDEKLFF.

J is TRBJ2-1 and V is TRBV10-3; D not resolved. V dropped 6 bases and J dropped 1 base, with 13 bases sitting between them. The CDR3 totals 15 residues. The germline V gene has CDR1 ENHRY and CDR2 SYGVKD. The CDR3 spells CAISPFNSSYNEQFF. The CDR3, as DNA: TGTGCCATCAGCCCTTTTAACTCTTCCTACAATGAGCAGTTCTTC.